These T cell receptor beta chains were read from a single sample in a study of CD8+CD57+ T cells in acquired aplastic anemia. TCRdb processed the reads anew with MiXCR; each CDR3 protein has one entry. The top ten clones hold less than 0.85% of a sample with hundreds of thousands of distinct CDR3 sequences, 25% to 40% of them seen once. Sequencing was done on a sample of sorted CD4+, CD8+, or CD8+CD57+ T cells (not recorded which) from PBMCs. The source of these receptors is a human donor with aplastic anemia. CDR3s include the opening cysteine and the closing phenylalanine or tryptophan. D genes are given only for firm matches. Clone size, where shown, is once, few, many, or a class for clones that have expanded.

D: TRBD2; J: TRBJ2-7; size: few; V: TRBV20-1; CDR3: CSANGPSGRPSYEQYF; DNA: TGCAGTGCTAATGGACCTAGCGGGAGGCCCTCCTACGAGCAGTACTTC
D: NA; J: TRBJ2-2; size: NA; V: TRBV4-1; CDR3: CASSRAGNTGELFF; DNA: TGCGCCAGCAGCCGAGCGGGGAACACCGGGGAGCTGTTTTTT
D: TRBD1; J: TRBJ1-4; size: NA; V: TRBV10-3; CDR3: CAIRGGTGSRKLFF; DNA: TGTGCCATCAGGGGAGGGACAGGGAGTCGGAAACTGTTTTTT
D: NA; J: TRBJ1-5; size: many; V: TRBV20-1; CDR3: CSARDQVGSNQPQHF; DNA: TGCAGTGCTAGAGATCAGGTCGGTAGCAATCAGCCCCAGCATTTT
D: NA; J: TRBJ1-6; size: NA; V: TRBV9; CDR3: CASSVESAGSSYNSPLHF; DNA: TGTGCCAGCAGCGTAGAATCCGCAGGGTCTTCCTATAATTCACCCCTCCACTTT
D: NA; J: TRBJ2-7; size: many; V: TRBV20-1; CDR3: CSVAGLAAYEQYF; DNA: TGCAGTGTTGCCGGACTGGCTGCCTACGAGCAGTACTTC
D: TRBD1; J: TRBJ1-2; size: NA; V: TRBV10-3; CDR3: CAISDYLDRNNGYTF; DNA: TGTGCCATCAGTGACTATCTGGACAGGAACAATGGCTACACCTTC
D: TRBD1; J: TRBJ2-3; size: NA; V: TRBV9; CDR3: CASSPVGQDPDTQYF; DNA: TGTGCCAGCTCACCGGTGGGACAGGATCCAGATACGCAGTATTTT
D: TRBD2; J: TRBJ2-7; size: many; V: TRBV9; CDR3: CASSGSGSRAEQYF; DNA: TGTGCCAGCAGCGGCAGCGGGAGTCGCGCCGAGCAGTACTTC
D: NA; J: TRBJ2-7; size: few; V: TRBV9; CDR3: CASSLMPRGEQYF; DNA: TGTGCCAGCAGCTTAATGCCCCGAGGCGAGCAGTACTTC
D: NA; J: TRBJ2-6; size: few; V: TRBV24-1; CDR3: CATSDATGSGANVLTF; DNA: TGTGCCACCAGTGACGCTACTGGCTCTGGGGCCAACGTCCTGACTTTC
D: NA; J: TRBJ1-1; size: NA; V: TRBV6-2/TRBV6-3; CDR3: CASSRGWGNTEAFF; DNA: TGTGCCAGCAGTCGAGGCTGGGGAAACACTGAAGCTTTCTTT